The clone carrying this T cell receptor (beta chain) was found a few times. The antigen is undetermined. Peripheral blood genomic DNA, not sorted cells or RNA, was the template. Rearranged V-D-J TRB sequences were amplified with a mixed TRB-A/B primer pool. TCRdb fed the multiplex PCR reads into MiXCR, producing one record per CDR3 protein. The sample has roughly 10,000 distinct CDR3 sequences, around a quarter seen once. The sample is drawn from a study of T cell repertoires in aging, cancer and after chemotherapy. On the study more broadly: Over several months to years, re-sampled healthy donor repertoires clearly shared clones.

Overall study results and limits: In healthy donors, age-related TCR diversity loss mainly reflected lost richness.

Trimming cost V 3 bases and J 4 bases; bases outside gene matches: 2. This CDR3 spans 13 amino acids. The germline gives CDR1 KGHSH, CDR2 LQKENI. The sample consisted of blood. This chain joins TRBV18 and TRBJ1-1; 7 nucleotides line up with TRBD1. The sequence was collected from a human donor in good health. The CDR3 DNA sequence: TGTGCCAGCTCACCTACAGGGGTCACTGAAGCTTTCTTT. This translates into CASSPTGVTEAFF.